A selection of T cell receptor beta chains follows, all from one sample in a study of blood T cells in healthy people across ages. Using its own MiXCR run on the 5' RACE reads, TCRdb lists one record per CDR3 protein. Of 600,000 to 850,000 distinct CDR3 sequences in the sample, roughly 25% were seen once. These data were likewise used in another study, on T cells of mothers and their children.

Sequencing input: blood. Every receptor here comes from a boy under 18 in good health. Each CDR3 is given with its conserved first and last residue. Fields, in order: V gene, CDR3 protein.

V gene: TRBV6-4
CDR3 protein: CASSLTSGGPDTQYF

V gene: TRBV7-9
CDR3 protein: CASSLKEDRGEQFF

V gene: TRBV25-1
CDR3 protein: CASSEYGGLAIQETQYF

V gene: TRBV6-2/TRBV6-3
CDR3 protein: CASSGGFYNQPQHF

V gene: TRBV9
CDR3 protein: CASSVAGLAGEGYNEQFF

V gene: TRBV6-6
CDR3 protein: CASSSGTSVKYNEQFF

V gene: TRBV20-1
CDR3 protein: CSAREGTFNTIYF

V gene: TRBV28
CDR3 protein: CASSRQEATNEKLFF

V gene: TRBV12-3/TRBV12-4
CDR3 protein: CASSYWGQETQYF

V gene: TRBV5-1
CDR3 protein: CASSLSLGLKSENYGYTF

V gene: TRBV7-9
CDR3 protein: CASSHPYLQGNYGYTF

V gene: TRBV20-1
CDR3 protein: CSARDWLAGFTDTQYF

V gene: TRBV12-3/TRBV12-4
CDR3 protein: CASTPTGTHEQYF

V gene: TRBV7-9
CDR3 protein: CASTQIWDEQFF

V gene: TRBV4-3
CDR3 protein: CASSQDATSGAYEQYF

V gene: TRBV7-2
CDR3 protein: CTSSLEGARNQPQHF

V gene: TRBV5-5
CDR3 protein: CASSLADTIYF

V gene: TRBV7-8
CDR3 protein: CASSITPGGLYGYTF

V gene: TRBV20-1
CDR3 protein: CSARDGGRVSYNEQFF

V gene: TRBV10-3
CDR3 protein: CAISESGRFGYTF